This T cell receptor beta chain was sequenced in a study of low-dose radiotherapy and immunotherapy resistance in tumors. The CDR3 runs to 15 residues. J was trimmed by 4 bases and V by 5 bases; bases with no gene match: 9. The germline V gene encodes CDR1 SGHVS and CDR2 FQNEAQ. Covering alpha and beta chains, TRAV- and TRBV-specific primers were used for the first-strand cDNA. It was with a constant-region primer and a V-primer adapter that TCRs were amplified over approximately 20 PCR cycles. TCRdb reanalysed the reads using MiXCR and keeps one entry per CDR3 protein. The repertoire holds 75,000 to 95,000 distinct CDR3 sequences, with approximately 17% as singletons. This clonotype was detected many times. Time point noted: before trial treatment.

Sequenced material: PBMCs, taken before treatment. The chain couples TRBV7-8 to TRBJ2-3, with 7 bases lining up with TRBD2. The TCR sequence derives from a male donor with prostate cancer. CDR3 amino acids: CASSQAGRGSDTQYF. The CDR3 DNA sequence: TGTGCCAGCAGCCAAGCGGGAAGGGGCTCAGATACGCAGTATTTT.